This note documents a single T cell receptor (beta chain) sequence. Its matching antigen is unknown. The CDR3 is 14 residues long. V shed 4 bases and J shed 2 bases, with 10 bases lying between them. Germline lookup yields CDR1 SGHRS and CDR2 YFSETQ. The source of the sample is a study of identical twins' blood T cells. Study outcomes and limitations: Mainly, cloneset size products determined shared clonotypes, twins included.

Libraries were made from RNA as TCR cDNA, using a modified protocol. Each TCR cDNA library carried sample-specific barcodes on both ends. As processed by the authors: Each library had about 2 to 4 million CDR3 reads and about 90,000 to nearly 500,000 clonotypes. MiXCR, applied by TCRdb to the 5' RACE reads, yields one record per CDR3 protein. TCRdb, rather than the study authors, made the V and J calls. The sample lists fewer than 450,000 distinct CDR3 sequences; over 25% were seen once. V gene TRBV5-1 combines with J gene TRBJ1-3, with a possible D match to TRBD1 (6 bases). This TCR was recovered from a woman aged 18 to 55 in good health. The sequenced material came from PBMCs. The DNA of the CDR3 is TGCGCCAGCAGCGGGGGGCAGACTGGAAACACCATATATTTT. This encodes CASSGGQTGNTIYF.